A single sample gave rise to the 21 T cell receptor beta chains below, sequenced in a study of PD-L1 blockade in urothelial cancer. Sequenced by immunoSEQ multiplex PCR; TCRdb stores in-frame clones only, minus some. The sample has some 50,000 clones, around nine tenths seen once. Time point specified: pretreatment peripheral blood. This sample comprised PBMCs, obtained around atezolizumab (anti-PD-L1) treatment. These receptors were collected from a woman aged 60-70 years with urothelial cancer.

This sequence joins TRBV6-9 and TRBJ2-5; D is uncertain. With 8 bases removed from V and 5 bases from J, the gap between germline ends came to 6 bases. CDR3 length equals 10 residues. Per the germline V gene, CDR1 is MNHGY and CDR2 is SVAAGI. CDR3 region: CASYEETQYF. The CDR3 DNA follows: TGTGCCAGCTACGAGGAGACCCAGTACTTC.

V is TRBV6-1 and J is TRBJ1-4; D is perhaps TRBD1 (6 bases). This CDR3 spans 15 amino acids. Germline V gene data show CDR1 as MNHNS and CDR2 as SASEGT. V was trimmed by 5 bases and J by 0 bases, leaving 10 bases between them. The CDR3: CASSTNRATNEKLFF. The CDR3 nucleotides read TGTGCCAGCAGTACTAACAGGGCAACTAATGAAAAACTGTTTTTT.

The CDR3 nucleotides are TGTGCCAGCAGCTTTCTCTCACTAGGAGGGCAAGAGACCCAGTACTTC. It yields the protein CASSFLSLGGQETQYF. The chain links TRBV7-2 to TRBJ2-5; perhaps TRBD2 as D (6 bases). The CDR3 loop spans 16 amino acids. Germline V gene lookup returns CDR1 SGHTA and CDR2 FQGNSA. V was cut by 3 bases and J by 2 bases, with 16 bases left in between. The whole variable domain, remainder taken from reference TRBV7-2 and TRBJ2-5, is GAGVSQSPSNKVTEKGKDVELRCDPISGHTALYWYRQSLGQGLEFLIYFQGNSAPDKSGLPSDRFSAERTGGSVSTLTIQRTQQEDSAVYLCASSFLSLGGQETQYFGPGTRLLVL.

V is TRBV18 and J is TRBJ2-1; maybe TRBD2 (5 bases). The CDR3 has 15 amino acids. Trimming cost V 6 bases and J 0 bases, with 12 bases left between them. The germline V gene encodes CDR1 KGHSH and CDR2 LQKENI. The CDR3 region is CASSRGESSYNEQFF. CDR3 coding DNA: TGTGCCAGCTCTCGTGGGGAGAGCTCCTACAATGAGCAGTTCTTC.

Only a few counts were recorded for this clone. V and J are TRBV5-4 and TRBJ2-5, with 8 positions matching TRBD1. The CDR3 length is 13 residues. The germline CDR1 and CDR2 sequences are SGHNT and YYREEE (reference sequence). Losses at the gene ends were 0 bases for V and 5 bases for J; bases not matched to a gene: 0. CDR3 bases: TGTGCCAGCAGCTTGGACAGGGGGGAGACCCAGTACTTC. Translation: CASSLDRGETQYF.

This chain connects TRBV11-2 to TRBJ2-7; D is perhaps TRBD1 (6 bases). The V end was cut by 5 bases, the J end by 6 bases, with 14 bases between. The CDR3 loop spans 13 amino acids. Germline CDR1 SGHAT, CDR2 FQNNGV. CDR3 in DNA: TGTGCCAGCAGCCCACAGGGCGCCGGCGAGCAGTACTTC. The encoded protein is CASSPQGAGEQYF.

CDR3 bases: TGTGCCAGCAGCTTAGTAGGACAGTTGAACACTGAAGCTTTCTTT. Translated, it gives CASSLVGQLNTEAFF. The V gene is TRBV7-9, the J gene TRBJ1-1, with D possibly matching TRBD1 (6 bases). The CDR3 is made up of 15 amino acids. Trimming removed 1 base at V and 0 bases at J, with 9 bases between. Germline CDR1 SEHNR, CDR2 FQNEAQ (reference sequence). The full variable domain, rest sourced from reference TRBV7-9 and TRBJ1-1, is DTGVSQNPRHKITKRGQNVTFRCDPISEHNRLYWYRQTLGQGPEFLTYFQNEAQLEKSRLLSDRFSAERPKGSFSTLEIQRTEQGDSAMYLCASSLVGQLNTEAFFGQGTRLTVV.

The chain recombines TRBV27 with TRBJ2-1; 8 positions agree with TRBD1. Unmatched junction bases numbered 16, after V lost 7 bases and J lost 5 bases. The CDR3 is 17 amino acids. Germline loops: CDR1 MNHEY, CDR2 SMNVEV (reference sequence). The CDR3 bases are TGTGCCAGCAAGAAAGCCCAGGGGGCCGCATCAAACAATGAGCAGTTCTTC. This codes for CASKKAQGAASNNEQFF.

The V call is TRBV10-2, the J call TRBJ1-5, with a possible D match to TRBD1 (5 bases). CDR3 length equals 15 residues. Germline V gene sequence: CDR1 WSHSY, CDR2 SAAADI. Trimming removed 0 bases at V and 5 bases at J, with 11 bases between. The DNA for the CDR3 is TGCGCCAGCAGTGAGTCGGGAGGGGACCATCAGCCCCAGCATTTT. Translated: CASSESGGDHQPQHF.

The chain couples TRBV5-1 to TRBJ1-4; no clear D. Germline V gene lookup returns CDR1 SGHRS and CDR2 YFSETQ. Trimming pared 3 bases from V and 5 bases from J, leaving 14 bases between. The CDR3 is 15 residues long. The CDR3 sequence is CASSSGGSLNEKLFF. The CDR3 DNA reads as TGCGCCAGCAGCTCCGGAGGGAGTCTAAATGAAAAACTGTTTTTT.

This sequence joins TRBV28 and TRBJ2-2; 7 bases match TRBD2. The CDR3 covers 14 residues. Germline trimming cut 11 bases from V and 1 base from J; bases unmatched to any gene: 7. The germline gives CDR1 MDHEN, CDR2 SYDVKM. The DNA for the CDR3 is TGTGCCGCGGGTGGGAGGGGGAACACCGGGGAGCTGTTTTTT. Its protein product is CAAGGRGNTGELFF. Supplemented by reference TRBV28 and TRBJ2-2, the full variable domain reads DVKVTQSSRYLVKRTGEKVFLECVQDMDHENMFWYRQDPGLGLRLIYFSYDVKMKEKGDIPEGYSVSREKKERFSLILESASTNQTSMYLCAAGGRGNTGELFFGEGSRLTVL.

The chain is built from TRBV6-5 and TRBJ2-7, with D possibly being TRBD1 (5 bases). Trimming left V 1 base short and J 2 bases short, with 12 bases between. The germline gives CDR1 MNHEY, CDR2 SVGAGI. This CDR3 contains 15 residues. The DNA of the CDR3 is TGTGCCAGCAGTTACTTCGGGCAGGGTGCCTACGAGCAGTACTTC. The encoded protein is CASSYFGQGAYEQYF.

The chain recombines TRBV19 with TRBJ1-1, with D unclear. Trimming pared 2 bases from V and 1 base from J, leaving 8 bases between. This CDR3 region has 14 residues. The germline V gene encodes CDR1 LNHDA and CDR2 SQIVND (reference sequence). In nucleotides, the CDR3 is TGTGCCAGTAGTATAATTCAGCGGAACACTGAAGCTTTCTTT. It translates to CASSIIQRNTEAFF.

The chain recombines TRBV7-2 with TRBJ2-2, with D hard to call. V lost 0 bases and J lost 7, with 12 bases in between. CDR3 length: 15 amino acids. CDR1 SGHTA and CDR2 FQGNSA come from the germline V gene. The DNA for the CDR3 is TGTGCCAGCAGCTTAGCTTTGGTTCTCGGCGGGGAGCTGTTTTTT. This gives the protein CASSLALVLGGELFF.

The rearrangement links TRBV11-2 to TRBJ2-5; 9 nucleotides match TRBD2. Germline-derived CDR1 and CDR2 are SGHAT and FQNNGV. After removal of 5 bases from V and 2 bases from J, the junction contained 3 bases not matched to a gene. The CDR3 is made up of 14 amino acids. This chain's CDR3 is CASSKAGGQETQYF. CDR3 bases: TGTGCCAGCAGCAAAGCGGGAGGACAAGAGACCCAGTACTTC.

The chain links TRBV10-3 to TRBJ2-7; 11 bases match TRBD1. This CDR3 comprises 15 residues. Germline CDR1 ENHRY, CDR2 SYGVKD. Trimming at V came to 4 bases and at J to 4 bases, leaving 6 bases not matched to a gene. The CDR3 DNA reads TGTGCCATCAGTGGTCCGGACAGGGGGCTGTACGAGCAGTACTTC. This gives the protein CAISGPDRGLYEQYF.

This clone was counted only a few times. The rearrangement joins TRBV27 to TRBJ1-3, with D perhaps matching TRBD1 (6 bases). Germline V gives CDR1 MNHEY, CDR2 SMNVEV (reference sequence). V lost 9 bases, J lost 2 bases, and 20 bases lay in between. CDR3 length: 16 residues. In DNA form, the CDR3 reads TGTGCCAGTAAACAGGGACCAAACCCAACTGGAAACACCATATATTTT. Residues: CASKQGPNPTGNTIYF.

This clone was recorded a few times. The V and J genes are TRBV18 and TRBJ1-3; D unclear. This CDR3 has 16 amino acids. Germline CDR1 reads KGHSH; CDR2 reads LQKENI. With 3 bases removed from V and 0 bases from J, the gap between germline ends came to 12 bases. The CDR3 spells CASSPYSLSSGNTIYF. CDR3 in DNA: TGTGCCAGCTCACCTTATTCTCTGAGCTCTGGAAACACCATATATTTT.

The chain links TRBV19 to TRBJ2-7; maybe TRBD1 (6 bases). Trimming removed 6 bases at V and 2 bases at J, with 14 bases between. Germline V CDR1 and CDR2: LNHDA, SQIVND (reference sequence). There are 14 residues in the CDR3. Written as DNA, the CDR3 is TGTGCCAGTAGCACAGGACAGACAACCTACGAGCAGTACTTC. This translates into CASSTGQTTYEQYF.

The genes are TRBV27 and TRBJ2-7, with 9 bases aligning to TRBD2. The length of the CDR3 is 15 residues. Germline CDR1 is MNHEY and CDR2 is SMNVEV (reference sequence). Trimming at V came to 1 base and at J to 3 bases, leaving 4 bases not matched to a gene. The CDR3 nucleotides are TGTGCCAGCAGTTTATTCGCGGGAGGGTTCTACGAGCAGTACTTC. Its translation: CASSLFAGGFYEQYF.

The rearrangement links TRBV18 to TRBJ2-1; 9 bases are shared with TRBD2. V lost 3 bases and J lost 4; bases outside the gene matches: 4. This CDR3 comprises 15 residues. Germline V gene lookup returns CDR1 KGHSH and CDR2 LQKENI. The CDR3 DNA reads TGTGCCAGCTCACCTACTAGCGGGCCTTACAATGAGCAGTTCTTC. It yields the protein CASSPTSGPYNEQFF. The variable domain in full, with the rest retrieved from reference TRBV18 and TRBJ2-1, is NAGVMQNPRHLVRRRGQEARLRCSPMKGHSHVYWYRQLPEEGLKFMVYLQKENIIDESGMPKERFSAEFPKEGPSILRIQQVVRGDSAAYFCASSPTSGPYNEQFFGPGTRLTVL.